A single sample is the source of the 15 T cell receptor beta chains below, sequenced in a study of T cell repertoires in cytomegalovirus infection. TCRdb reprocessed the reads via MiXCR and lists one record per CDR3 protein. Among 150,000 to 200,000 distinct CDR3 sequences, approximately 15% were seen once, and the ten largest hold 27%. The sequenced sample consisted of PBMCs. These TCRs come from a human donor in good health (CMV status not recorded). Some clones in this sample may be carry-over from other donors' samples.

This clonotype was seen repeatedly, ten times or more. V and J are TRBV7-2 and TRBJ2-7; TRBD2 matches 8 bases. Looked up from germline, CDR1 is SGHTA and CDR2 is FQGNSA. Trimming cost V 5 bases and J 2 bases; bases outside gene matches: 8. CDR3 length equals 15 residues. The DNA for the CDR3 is TGTGCCAGCAGCCCCACGATACTAGCGGCCTACGAGCAGTACTTC. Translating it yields CASSPTILAAYEQYF.

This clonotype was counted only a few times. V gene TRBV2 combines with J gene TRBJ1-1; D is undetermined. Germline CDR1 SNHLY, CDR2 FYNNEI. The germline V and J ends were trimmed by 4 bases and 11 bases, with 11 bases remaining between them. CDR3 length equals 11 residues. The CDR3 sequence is CASSVWVEAFF. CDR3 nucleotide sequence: TGTGCCAGCAGTGTATGGGTGGAGGCTTTCTTT. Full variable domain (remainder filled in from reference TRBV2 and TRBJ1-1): EPEVTQTPSHQVTQMGQEVILRCVPISNHLYFYWYRQILGQKVEFLVSFYNNEISEKSEIFDDQFSVERPDGSNFTLKIRSTKLEDSAMYFCASSVWVEAFFGQGTRLTVV.

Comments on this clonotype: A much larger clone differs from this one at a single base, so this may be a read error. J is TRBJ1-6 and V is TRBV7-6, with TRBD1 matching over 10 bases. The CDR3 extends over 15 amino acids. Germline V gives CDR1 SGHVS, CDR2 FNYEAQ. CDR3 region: CASGLAGQGVLPLHF. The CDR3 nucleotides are TGTGCCAGCGGCTTAGCAGGACAGGGGGTATTACCCCTCCACTTT.

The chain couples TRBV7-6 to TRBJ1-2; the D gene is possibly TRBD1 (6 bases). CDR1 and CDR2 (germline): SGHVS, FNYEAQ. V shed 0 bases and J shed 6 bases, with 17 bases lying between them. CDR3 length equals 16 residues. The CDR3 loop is CASSLASGTGRDGYTF. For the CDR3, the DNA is TGTGCCAGCAGCTTAGCAAGCGGAACAGGGCGGGATGGCTACACCTTC.

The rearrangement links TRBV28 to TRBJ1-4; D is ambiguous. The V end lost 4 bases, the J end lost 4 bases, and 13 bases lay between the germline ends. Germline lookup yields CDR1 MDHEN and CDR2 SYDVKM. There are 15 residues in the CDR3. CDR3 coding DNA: TGTGCCAGCAGTTCTCCATTGTCTGTTAATGAAAAACTGTTTTTT. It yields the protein CASSSPLSVNEKLFF.

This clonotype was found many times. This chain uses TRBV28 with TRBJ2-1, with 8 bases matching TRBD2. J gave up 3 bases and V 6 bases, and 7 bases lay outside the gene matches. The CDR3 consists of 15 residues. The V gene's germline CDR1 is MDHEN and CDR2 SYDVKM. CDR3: CASRSSGGGYNEQFF. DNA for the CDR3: TGTGCCAGCAGGTCTTCGGGAGGGGGCTACAATGAGCAGTTCTTC.

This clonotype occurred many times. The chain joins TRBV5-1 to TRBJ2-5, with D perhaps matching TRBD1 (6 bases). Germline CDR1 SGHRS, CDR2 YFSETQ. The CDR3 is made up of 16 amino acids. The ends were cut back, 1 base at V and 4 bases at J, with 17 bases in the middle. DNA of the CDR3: TGCGCCAGCAGCTTGAGAAGGACAGCGTCTCCAGAGACCCAGTACTTC. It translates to CASSLRRTASPETQYF.

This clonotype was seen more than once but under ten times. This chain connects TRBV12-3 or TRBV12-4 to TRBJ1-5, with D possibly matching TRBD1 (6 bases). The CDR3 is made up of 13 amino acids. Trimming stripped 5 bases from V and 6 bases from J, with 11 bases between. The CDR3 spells CASSPQGPQPQHF. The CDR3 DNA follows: TGTGCCAGCAGTCCACAGGGACCTCAGCCCCAGCATTTT.

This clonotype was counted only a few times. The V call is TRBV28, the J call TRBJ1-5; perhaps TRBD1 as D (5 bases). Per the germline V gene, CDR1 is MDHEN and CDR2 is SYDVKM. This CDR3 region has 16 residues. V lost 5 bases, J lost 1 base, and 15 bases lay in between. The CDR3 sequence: CASSPPPGTSNQPQHF. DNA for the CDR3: TGTGCCAGCAGTCCCCCCCCAGGGACGAGCAATCAGCCCCAGCATTTT.

For the CDR3, the DNA is TGCGCCAGCCAGACCAGGGGGGAGCCCGGGGAGCTGTTTTTT. Translated: CASQTRGEPGELFF. The rearrangement links TRBV5-1 to TRBJ2-2; tentative D call: TRBD1 (7 bases). Germline loops: CDR1 SGHRS, CDR2 YFSETQ. The CDR3 spans 14 residues. Trimming left V 7 bases short and J 6 bases short, with 16 bases between.

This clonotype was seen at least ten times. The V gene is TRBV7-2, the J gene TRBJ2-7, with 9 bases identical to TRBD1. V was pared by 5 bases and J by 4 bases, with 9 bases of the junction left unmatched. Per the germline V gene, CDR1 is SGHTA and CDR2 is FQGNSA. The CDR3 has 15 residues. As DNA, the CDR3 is TGTGCCAGCAGCCTACGGGGGACAGGGATTTACGAGCAGTACTTC. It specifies CASSLRGTGIYEQYF.

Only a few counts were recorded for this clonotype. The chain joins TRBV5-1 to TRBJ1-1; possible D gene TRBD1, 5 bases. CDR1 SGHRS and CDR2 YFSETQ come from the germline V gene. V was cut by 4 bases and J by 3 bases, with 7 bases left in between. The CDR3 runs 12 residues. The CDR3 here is CASSQGHTEAFF. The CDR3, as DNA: TGCGCCAGCAGCCAGGGTCACACTGAAGCTTTCTTT.

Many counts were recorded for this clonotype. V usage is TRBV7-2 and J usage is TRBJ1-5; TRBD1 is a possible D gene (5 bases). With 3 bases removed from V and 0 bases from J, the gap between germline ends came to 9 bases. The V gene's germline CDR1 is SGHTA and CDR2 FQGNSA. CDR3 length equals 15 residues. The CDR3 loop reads CASSLVGTSNQPQHF. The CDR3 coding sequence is TGTGCCAGCAGCTTGGTGGGGACTAGCAATCAGCCCCAGCATTTT.

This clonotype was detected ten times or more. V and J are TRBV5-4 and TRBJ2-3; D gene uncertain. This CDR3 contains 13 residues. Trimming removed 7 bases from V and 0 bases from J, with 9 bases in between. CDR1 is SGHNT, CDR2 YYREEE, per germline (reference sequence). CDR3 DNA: TGTGCCAGCTTTGAGACTAGCACAGATACGCAGTATTTT. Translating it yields CASFETSTDTQYF.

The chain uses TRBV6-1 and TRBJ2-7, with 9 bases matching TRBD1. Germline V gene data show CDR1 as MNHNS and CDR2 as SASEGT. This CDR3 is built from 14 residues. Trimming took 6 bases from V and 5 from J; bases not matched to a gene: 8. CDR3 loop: CASRSQGAPNEQYF. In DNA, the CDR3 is TGTGCCAGCAGATCACAGGGGGCGCCGAACGAGCAGTACTTC.